Listed here is a single TCR beta chain. This specimen belongs to a study of control samples from healthy donors and cancer patients. Assay used: immunoSEQ multiplex PCR; TCRdb lists only in-frame clones, some missing. Here the sample spans roughly 73,000 clones, around 92% being singletons. Trimming cost V 5 bases and J 10 bases; bases outside gene matches: 9. In germline, CDR1 is MNHEY, CDR2 SVGAGI. This CDR3 region has 15 residues. Sample: blood. The TCR was taken from a woman aged 55-75 years in good health. V usage is TRBV6-5 and J usage is TRBJ1-6; 9 nucleotides align to TRBD1. Here the CDR3 reads CASSRGQGGYSPLHF. The CDR3 coding sequence is TGTGCCAGCAGTAGGGGACAGGGAGGGTACTCACCCCTCCACTTT.